The 20 T cell receptor beta chains in this list originate from one sample, sequenced in a study of T cells in Graves' hyperthyroidism and ophthalmopathy. Amplified TCR beta CDR3 regions derived from RNA transcripts. The HTBI primer set served for first-round RT-PCR of the TCR CDR3. TCRdb recomputed calls from the multiplex PCR reads with MiXCR, one row per CDR3 protein. This sample has hundreds of thousands of distinct CDR3 sequences, with around 13% found just once. The sequencing input was blood. The receptors shown here come from a woman aged 30 to 39 with Graves' hyperthyroidism that later progressed to Graves' ophthalmopathy.

This clonotype has a single count. This sequence may be a read error, since a much larger clone differs from it by one base. This chain connects TRBV6-1 to TRBJ1-1, with 8 bases matching TRBD1. The CDR3 spans 12 residues. Germline loops: CDR1 MNHNS, CDR2 SASEGT. The CDR3 spells CARSAGGQKAFF. CDR3 in DNA: TGTGCCCGCAGTGCAGGGGGCCAAAAAGCTTTCTTT.

This clonotype was counted at least ten times. V is TRBV5-1 and J is TRBJ2-3; 9 nucleotides line up with TRBD2. V was clipped by 1 base and J by 5 bases; unmatched bases: 5. Germline lookup yields CDR1 SGHRS and CDR2 YFSETQ. This CDR3 region has 15 residues. This CDR3 is CASSLSTSGGDTQYF. The CDR3 nucleotides read TGCGCCAGCAGCTTGTCGACTAGCGGAGGAGATACGCAGTATTTT.

The chain employs TRBV6-2 or TRBV6-3 and TRBJ2-1; 7 bases are shared with TRBD1. V gave up 5 bases and J gave up 4 bases; unmatched junction bases: 11. The CDR3 sequence is 16 residues long. CDR1 and CDR2 from the germline V gene are MNHEY and SVGEGT. The CDR3 is CASSKDRVFLYNEQFF. In DNA, the CDR3 is TGTGCCAGCAGTAAAGACAGGGTGTTTTTATACAATGAGCAGTTCTTC.

This clonotype occurred many times. The rearrangement joins TRBV30 to TRBJ1-1; D not resolved. Germline lookup yields CDR1 GTSNPN and CDR2 SVGIG (reference sequence). The CDR3 is 12 residues long. V shed 1 base and J shed 4 bases, with 7 bases lying between them. CDR3: CAWSDQSTEAFF. The CDR3 nucleotides read TGTGCCTGGAGTGACCAAAGCACTGAAGCTTTCTTT.

Worth noting for this clonotype: A read error may be the cause here, since a much bigger clone is one base away. No conserved phenylalanine or tryptophan ends this CDR3, so it is likely a read error. This chain joins TRBV10-3 and TRBJ1-5, with D unclear. Germline V CDR1 and CDR2: ENHRY, SYGVKD. V lost 3 bases to trimming and J lost 0 bases, with 6 bases between them. The CDR3 loop spans 14 amino acids. CDR3 nucleotide sequence: TGTGCCATCAGTGAAGAGTATAGCAATCAGCCCCAGCATTCT. The encoded protein is CAISEEYSNQPQHS.

At least ten counts were recorded for this clonotype. The chain recombines TRBV12-3 or TRBV12-4 with TRBJ2-5; 11 bases align to TRBD2. The ends lost 2 bases at V and 1 base at J; junction bases unmatched: 9. This CDR3 is 18 amino acids long. CDR3 in amino acids: CASSLPQLAGALQETQYF. CDR3 DNA sequence: TGTGCCAGCAGTTTACCCCAACTAGCGGGAGCCCTCCAAGAGACCCAGTACTTC.

This clonotype has at least ten counts. This rearrangement joins TRBV20-1 to TRBJ2-3; D might be TRBD2 (6 bases). CDR1 is DFQATT and CDR2 is SNEGSKA in the germline V gene (reference sequence). The V gene lost 2 bases and the J gene lost 4 bases, with 16 bases spanning the gap. The CDR3 has 15 residues. The CDR3 DNA sequence: TGCAGTGCTAGAAGGCCGGGAGTGGGGGCAGATACGCAGTATTTT. The encoded protein is CSARRPGVGADTQYF.

This clonotype appeared many times. The V and J genes are TRBV10-3 and TRBJ2-3; 11 nucleotides agree with TRBD2. The CDR3 consists of 16 residues. Germline V gene sequence: CDR1 ENHRY, CDR2 SYGVKD. Trimming took 5 bases from V and 1 from J; bases not matched to a gene: 5. CDR3 loop: CAISPGLAGRTDTQYF. CDR3 sequence (DNA): TGTGCCATCAGTCCTGGACTAGCGGGTCGCACAGATACGCAGTATTTT.

J is TRBJ2-7 and V is TRBV18, with a weak D call TRBD1 (5 bases). Germline assignment: CDR1 KGHSH and CDR2 LQKENI. The CDR3 loop spans 14 amino acids. V lost 4 bases to trimming and J lost 3 bases, with 13 bases between them. The CDR3 bases are TGTGCCAGCTCACTCTTACAGGACCACTACGAGCAGTACTTC. This translates into CASSLLQDHYEQYF.

This clonotype was counted many times. The chain combines TRBV6-2 or TRBV6-3 with TRBJ2-7; D may match TRBD1 or TRBD2 (5 bases each). The CDR3 has 15 residues. V lost 2 bases and J lost 1, with 12 bases in between. Germline-derived CDR1 and CDR2 are MNHEY and SVGEGT. CDR3 sequence: CASSYARDGSYEQYF. Written as DNA, the CDR3 is TGTGCCAGCAGTTACGCGAGGGACGGTTCCTACGAGCAGTACTTC.

V and J are TRBV10-3 and TRBJ2-3; no clear D. This CDR3 comprises 13 residues. CDR1 is ENHRY and CDR2 is SYGVKD in the germline V gene. Trimming stripped 0 bases from V and 5 bases from J, with 6 bases between. The CDR3 loop reads CAISESGVDTQYF. In nucleotides, the CDR3 is TGTGCCATCAGTGAGTCTGGGGTAGATACGCAGTATTTT.

This clonotype was seen more than once but under ten times. The chain couples TRBV20-1 to TRBJ2-7; a possible D gene is TRBD2 (6 bases). Germline V gene lookup returns CDR1 DFQATT and CDR2 SNEGSKA (reference sequence). The V and J ends lost 4 bases and 7 bases respectively, with 20 bases between them. This CDR3 region has 14 residues. CDR3 region: CSAIVSSDLKEQYF. The CDR3 nucleotides read TGCAGTGCTATTGTGTCTAGCGATCTTAAAGAGCAGTACTTC.

This clonotype was seen many times. CDR3 sequence (DNA): TGTGCCAGCAGCTTAGCTTGGGACGAGCAGTACTTC. Its protein is CASSLAWDEQYF. The chain is built from TRBV7-9 and TRBJ2-7; no clear D. There are 12 residues in the CDR3. Looked up from germline, CDR1 is SEHNR and CDR2 is FQNEAQ (reference sequence). V was shortened by 0 bases and J by 5 bases, with 5 bases between the two germline ends.

The sample holds many counts of this clonotype. This rearrangement joins TRBV12-3 or TRBV12-4 to TRBJ2-7, with D tentatively TRBD2 (6 bases). CDR3 length: 13 amino acids. V lost 9 bases and J 7 bases, leaving 19 bases between the germline ends. In DNA, the CDR3 is TGTGCCAGTAAAACGCGGGGCCTAGAAGAGCAGTACTTC. It codes for CASKTRGLEEQYF.

V and J are TRBV29-1 and TRBJ1-2; the D is unclear. V lost 4 bases and J 3 bases, leaving 15 bases between the germline ends. Germline V lookup: CDR1 SQVTM, CDR2 ANQGSEA. The CDR3 totals 14 residues. CDR3 DNA: TGCAGCGTTGTTCGGGGAGTCGTGGACTATGGCTACACCTTC. This gives the protein CSVVRGVVDYGYTF.

This clonotype was seen only a few times. V usage is TRBV3-1 and J usage is TRBJ1-4, with D possibly TRBD1 on 5 matching bases. V lost 3 bases and J 8 bases, leaving 16 bases between the germline ends. Germline CDR1 reads LGHDT; CDR2 reads YNNKEL (reference sequence). The CDR3 has 15 amino acids. CDR3 sequence (DNA): TGTGCCAGCAGCCACCCCCCCAGGGCGGGAGAAAAACTGTTTTTT. Translated, it gives CASSHPPRAGEKLFF.

Notes on this clonotype: Being one base from a much bigger clone, this may be a read error. The rearrangement uses TRBV14 and TRBJ2-5; unclear D gene. CDR3 size: 11 residues. V lost 3 bases to trimming and J lost 11 bases, with 10 bases between them. CDR1 and CDR2 (germline): SGHDN, FVKESK. Written as DNA, the CDR3 is TGTGCCAGCAGCCACAACGAGAATCAGTACTTC. Residues: CASSHNENQYF.

The sample holds a few counts of this clonotype. The chain carries TRBV7-8 and TRBJ2-7; D is perhaps TRBD1 or TRBD2 (5 bases each). Between the trimmed V and J ends, which lost 3 bases and 7 bases, there was a span of 16 bases. The CDR3 contains 14 residues. The germline V gene encodes CDR1 SGHVS and CDR2 FQNEAQ. The CDR3 region has the DNA TGTGCCAGCAGCTTGGGGACCCCTGGGGCGGAGCAGTACTTC. This encodes CASSLGTPGAEQYF.

This clonotype was seen a few times. The V and J genes are TRBV28 and TRBJ1-1; D is uncertain. V lost 7 bases, J lost 5 bases, and 11 bases lay in between. The germline CDR1 and CDR2 sequences are MDHEN and SYDVKM. This CDR3 comprises 12 residues. The CDR3: CASIRGRTEAFF. CDR3 coding DNA: TGTGCCAGCATTAGAGGAAGAACTGAAGCTTTCTTT. Supplemented by reference TRBV28 and TRBJ1-1, the full variable domain reads DVKVTQSSRYLVKRTGEKVFLECVQDMDHENMFWYRQDPGLGLRLIYFSYDVKMKEKGDIPEGYSVSREKKERFSLILESASTNQTSMYLCASIRGRTEAFFGQGTRLTVV.

There are many counts of this clonotype. The chain employs TRBV3-1 and TRBJ2-1, with D possibly matching TRBD2 (5 bases). Germline V gene lookup returns CDR1 LGHDT and CDR2 YNNKEL (reference sequence). The V end was cut by 5 bases, the J end by 6 bases, with 17 bases between. This CDR3 has 15 amino acids. The CDR3 reads CASSKGELGPNEQFF. The CDR3 nucleotides are TGTGCCAGCAGCAAGGGAGAACTAGGCCCCAATGAGCAGTTCTTC.